Each of the 8 T cell receptor beta chains below was sequenced from the same sample in a study of identical twins. TCRdb analysed the 5' RACE reads with MiXCR anew, one entry per CDR3 protein. The data contain about 200,000 distinct CDR3 sequences, 5.5% to 7.5% of them singletons. These data also featured in a second study, about T cells expressing NK-cell markers.

The specimen was CD8+ T cells sorted from blood. All receptors come from a woman younger than 30 in good health.

Many counts were recorded for this clonotype. The chain uses TRBV9 and TRBJ2-1; 8 positions agree with TRBD2. The germline CDR1 and CDR2 sequences are SGDLS and YYNGEE. The CDR3 runs to 14 residues. V shed 4 bases, J shed 9 bases, and the junction held 9 bases outside the gene matches. In DNA, the CDR3 is TGTGCCAGCAGCCCCGGGGGGGGGGCTGGTGAGCAGTTCTTC. Its translation: CASSPGGGAGEQFF.

This clonotype was counted only a few times. The chain couples TRBV20-1 to TRBJ1-1; D gene unclear. This CDR3 is built from 13 residues. V lost 5 bases, J lost 1 base, and 11 bases lay in between. Per germline, CDR1 DFQATT and CDR2 SNEGSKA (reference sequence). Written as DNA, the CDR3 is TGCAGTGCTTGGCCCCGCGAGAACACTGAAGCTTTCTTT. Encoded protein: CSAWPRENTEAFF.

The V call is TRBV4-1, the J call TRBJ2-7, with D perhaps matching TRBD1 (7 bases). The germline V gene encodes CDR1 MGHRA and CDR2 YSYEKL. The ends were cut back, 4 bases at V and 4 bases at J, with 11 bases in the middle. The CDR3 contains 13 residues. CDR3 in amino acids: CASSPQGGYEQYF. DNA of the CDR3: TGCGCCAGCAGCCCCCAGGGGGGTTACGAGCAGTACTTC.

This clonotype showed up just a few times. The chain combines TRBV27 with TRBJ2-7; 10 nucleotides line up with TRBD1. With 5 bases clipped from V and 5 bases from J, the junction kept 6 bases outside the gene matches. CDR3 size: 14 residues. CDR1 and CDR2 (germline): MNHEY, SMNVEV (reference sequence). CDR3: CASSPGTGVNEQYF. The CDR3 region has the DNA TGTGCCAGCAGTCCAGGGACAGGGGTGAACGAGCAGTACTTC.

This clonotype came up a few times. The V call is TRBV29-1, the J call TRBJ2-3, with D possibly being TRBD1 (5 bases). The CDR3 is made up of 14 amino acids. The V gene's germline CDR1 is SQVTM and CDR2 ANQGSEA. V was clipped by 3 bases and J by 2 bases, with 12 bases between them. Here the CDR3 reads CSVEGQGYTDTQYF. The CDR3 nucleotides are TGCAGCGTTGAGGGCCAGGGATACACAGATACGCAGTATTTT.

This clonotype showed up many times. V and J are TRBV28 and TRBJ1-1, with D possibly TRBD1 on 6 matching bases. CDR3 size: 16 residues. The V end lost 5 bases, the J end lost 1 base, and 17 bases lay between the germline ends. Germline V CDR1 and CDR2: MDHEN, SYDVKM. CDR3 sequence reads: CASSEPTAGANTEAFF. CDR3 bases: TGTGCCAGCAGTGAGCCCACAGCAGGGGCGAACACTGAAGCTTTCTTT. Based on the CDR3 plus reference TRBV28 and TRBJ1-1, the full variable domain is DVKVTQSSRYLVKRTGEKVFLECVQDMDHENMFWYRQDPGLGLRLIYFSYDVKMKEKGDIPEGYSVSREKKERFSLILESASTNQTSMYLCASSEPTAGANTEAFFGQGTRLTVV.

This clonotype was observed many times. The chain carries TRBV10-3 and TRBJ2-6; D unresolved. Looked up from germline, CDR1 is ENHRY and CDR2 is SYGVKD. V was shortened by 9 bases and J by 2 bases, with 5 bases between the two germline ends. The CDR3 spans 12 residues. DNA for the CDR3: TGTGCCATAAGAACTGGGGCCAACGTCCTGACTTTC. This sequence encodes CAIRTGANVLTF.

There are a few counts of this clonotype. The gene calls are TRBV6-5 and TRBJ2-5; D ambiguous. CDR1 is MNHEY, CDR2 SVGAGI, per germline. The V end lost 4 bases, the J end lost 1 base, and 4 bases lay between the germline ends. The CDR3 has 12 residues. CDR3 DNA: TGTGCCAGCAGTTCGATCCAAGAGACCCAGTACTTC. This sequence encodes CASSSIQETQYF.